Below, 4 T cell receptor beta chains from the same sample are listed, as sequenced in a study of cytomegalovirus exposure and HLA in healthy donors. Both 60 Vbeta primers and 13 Jbeta primers went into the PCR. The protocol was immunoSEQ multiplex PCR, while the TCRdb copy is restricted to in-frame clones and leaves out a portion. The sample carries roughly 150,000 clones, approximately 82% recorded once. Sequences were obtained from PBMCs. The receptors stem from a man in his late teens or twenties in good health and CMV-seropositive.

V and J are TRBV5-1 and TRBJ1-1; D uncertain. This CDR3 contains 14 residues. Germline V gene sequence: CDR1 SGHRS, CDR2 YFSETQ. Trimming cost V 2 bases and J 1 base, with 9 bases left between them. CDR3 nucleotides: TGCGCCAGCAGCTTAAACCCGGGGAACACTGAAGCTTTCTTT. Translation: CASSLNPGNTEAFF.

The rearrangement uses TRBV2 and TRBJ2-5, with 8 bases matching TRBD2. CDR1 is SNHLY, CDR2 FYNNEI, per germline. The CDR3 spans 12 residues. Germline trimming cut 6 bases from V and 3 bases from J; bases unmatched to any gene: 0. CDR3 in amino acids: CASRAGEETQYF. The CDR3 region has the DNA TGTGCCAGCAGAGCGGGAGAAGAGACCCAGTACTTC.

This chain joins TRBV5-1 and TRBJ2-1, with 10 bases that match TRBD2. V dropped 2 bases and J dropped 5; count of bases not matched to a gene: 7. There are 16 residues in the CDR3. Germline CDR1 SGHRS, CDR2 YFSETQ. In DNA, the CDR3 is TGCGCCAGCAGCTTTCTAACTAGCGGGACTAACAATGAGCAGTTCTTC. It codes for CASSFLTSGTNNEQFF.

This chain connects TRBV7-2 to TRBJ2-2; no firm D call. CDR3 length: 16 amino acids. Looked up from germline, CDR1 is SGHTA and CDR2 is FQGNSA. Deletions cut 3 bases from V and 0 bases from J, with 11 bases between. The chain's CDR3 is CASSFLSVSNTGELFF. The CDR3 nucleotides read TGTGCCAGCAGCTTTTTAAGCGTATCGAACACCGGGGAGCTGTTTTTT.